The rows below give T cell receptor beta chains drawn from one sample of a study of shared clonotypes between healthy human individuals. Assay used: immunoSEQ multiplex PCR; TCRdb lists only in-frame clones, some missing. Counted here are about 1.1 million clones, around 78% occurring once; the ten biggest clones make up about 0.52%. The material sequenced was memory CD4+ T cells from PBMCs. These receptors came from a man younger than 35 in good health. Some clones in this sample may be carry-over from other donors' samples. Both conserved end residues are trimmed from each CDR3. Each record gives: clone size, V gene, CDR3 protein. Only some rows state a clone size, as once, few, many or a class for expanded clones.

>once|TRBV7-2
ASSLVGSSNQPQH
>.|TRBV7-8
ASSLVGGVYSGELF
>once|TRBV7-9
ASQGSRGGTNEKLF
>.|TRBV18
ASSQPGQGNEQF
>once|TRBV11-3
ASSIGNAAYNEQF
>.|TRBV2
ASSELAANTGELF
>.|TRBV4-2
ASSQDMSGNYQETQY
>.|TRBV28
AIPRGTSGTGELF
>.|TRBV30
ALGVMAKNIQY
>few|TRBV5-1
ASSQNLELYGYT
>.|TRBV9
ASGRWGDHQPQH
>.|TRBV28
ASSFVTGRFEQY
>.|TRBV5-1
ASGKRGDTGELF
>.|TRBV6-5
ASSRIAVSYNEQF
>.|TRBV19
ASSPGQGRRGYT
>.|TRBV27
ASSWTLRRGANVLT
>.|TRBV13
ASSRLADEQF
>many|TRBV7-3
ASSPRLAASYNEQF
>.|TRBV28
ASRAAESTIY
>.|TRBV28
ASSSPAGQGTYEQY
>.|TRBV5-4
ASSLGRTGLQETQY
>once|TRBV19
ASSPQGRAGANVLT
>.|TRBV28
ASGVEAEKLF
>.|TRBV9
ASSVTGTSYPDTQY
>.|TRBV4-3
ASSQDWGPHQPQH
>.|TRBV27
ASSSIVGGATEAF
>.|TRBV5-4
ASSRIGTDYGYT
>.|TRBV6-5
ASSPRQGGYEQY
>.|TRBV28
ASSLISNYGYT
>.|TRBV27
ASSTLGDSGGYT
>.|TRBV9
ASSVVGATYNEQF
>once|TRBV27
ASRRAGGAGEQY
>.|TRBV4-1
ASSAIRREGRRSTDTQY
>.|TRBV11-2
ASSSSSGAGTGELF
>.|TRBV12-5
ASGLESSQPQH
>.|TRBV6-1
ASSENPLYGYT
>.|TRBV18
ASSPGEDTIY